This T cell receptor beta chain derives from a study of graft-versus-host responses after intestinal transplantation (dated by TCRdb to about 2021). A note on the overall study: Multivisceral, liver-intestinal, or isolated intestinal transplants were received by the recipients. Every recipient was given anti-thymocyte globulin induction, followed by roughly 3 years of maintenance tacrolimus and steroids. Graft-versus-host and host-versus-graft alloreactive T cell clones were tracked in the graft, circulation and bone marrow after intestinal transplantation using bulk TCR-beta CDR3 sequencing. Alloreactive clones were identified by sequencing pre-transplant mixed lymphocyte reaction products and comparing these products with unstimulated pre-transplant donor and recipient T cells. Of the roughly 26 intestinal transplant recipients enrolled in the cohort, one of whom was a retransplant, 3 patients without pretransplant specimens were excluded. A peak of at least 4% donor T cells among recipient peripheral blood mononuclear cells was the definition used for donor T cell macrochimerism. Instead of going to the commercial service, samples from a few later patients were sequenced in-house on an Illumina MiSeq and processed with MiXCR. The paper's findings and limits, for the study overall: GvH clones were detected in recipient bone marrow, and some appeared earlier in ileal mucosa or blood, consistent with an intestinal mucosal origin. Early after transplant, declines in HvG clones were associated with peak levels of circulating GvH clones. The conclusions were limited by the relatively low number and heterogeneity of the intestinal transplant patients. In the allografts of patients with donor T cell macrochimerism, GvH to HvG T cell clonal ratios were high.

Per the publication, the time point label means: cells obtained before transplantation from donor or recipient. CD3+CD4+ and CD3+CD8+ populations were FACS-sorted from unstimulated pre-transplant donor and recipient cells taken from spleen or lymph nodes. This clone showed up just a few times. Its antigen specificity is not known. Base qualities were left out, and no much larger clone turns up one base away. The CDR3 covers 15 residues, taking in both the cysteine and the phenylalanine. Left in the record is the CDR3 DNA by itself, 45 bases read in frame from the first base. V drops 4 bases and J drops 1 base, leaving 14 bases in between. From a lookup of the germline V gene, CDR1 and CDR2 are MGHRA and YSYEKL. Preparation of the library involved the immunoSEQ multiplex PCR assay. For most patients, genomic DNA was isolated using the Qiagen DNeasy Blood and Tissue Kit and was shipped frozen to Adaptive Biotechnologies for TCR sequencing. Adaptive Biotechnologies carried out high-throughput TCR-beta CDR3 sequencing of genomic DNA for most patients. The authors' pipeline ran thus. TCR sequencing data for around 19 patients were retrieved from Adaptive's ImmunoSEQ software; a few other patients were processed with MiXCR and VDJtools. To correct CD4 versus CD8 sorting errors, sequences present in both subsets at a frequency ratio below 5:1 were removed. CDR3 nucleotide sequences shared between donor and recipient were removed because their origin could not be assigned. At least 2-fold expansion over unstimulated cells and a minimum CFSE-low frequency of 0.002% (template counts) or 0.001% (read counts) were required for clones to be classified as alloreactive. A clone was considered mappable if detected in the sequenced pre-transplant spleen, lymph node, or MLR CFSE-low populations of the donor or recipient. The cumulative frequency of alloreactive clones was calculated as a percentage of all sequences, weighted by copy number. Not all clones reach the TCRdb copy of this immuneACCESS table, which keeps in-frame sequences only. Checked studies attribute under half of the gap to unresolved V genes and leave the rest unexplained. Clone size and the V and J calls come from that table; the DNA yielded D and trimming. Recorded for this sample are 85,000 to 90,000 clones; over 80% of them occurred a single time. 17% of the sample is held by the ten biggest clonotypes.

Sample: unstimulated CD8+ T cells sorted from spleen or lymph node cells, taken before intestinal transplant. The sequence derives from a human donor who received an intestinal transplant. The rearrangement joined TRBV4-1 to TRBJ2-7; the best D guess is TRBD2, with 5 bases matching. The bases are TGCGCCAGCAGCCCAATGGACTCGGCGTCCTACGAGCAGTACTTC. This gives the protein CASSPMDSASYEQYF.